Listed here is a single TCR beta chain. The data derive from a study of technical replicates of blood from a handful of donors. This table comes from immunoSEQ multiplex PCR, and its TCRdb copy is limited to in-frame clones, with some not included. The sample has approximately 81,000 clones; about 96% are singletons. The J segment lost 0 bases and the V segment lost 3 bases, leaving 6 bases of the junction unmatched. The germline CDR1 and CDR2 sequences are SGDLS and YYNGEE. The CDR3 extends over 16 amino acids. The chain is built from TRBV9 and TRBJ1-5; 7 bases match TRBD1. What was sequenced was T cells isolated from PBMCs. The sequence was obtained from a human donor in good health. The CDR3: CASSAEGAYSNQPQHF. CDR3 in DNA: TGTGCCAGCAGCGCTGAGGGGGCGTATAGCAATCAGCCCCAGCATTTT. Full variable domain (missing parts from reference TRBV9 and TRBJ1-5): DSGVTQTPKHLITATGQRVTLRCSPRSGDLSVYWYQQSLDQGLQFLIQYYNGEERAKGNILERFSAQQFPDLHSELNLSSLELGDSALYFCASSAEGAYSNQPQHFGDGTRLSIL.